This paragraph covers one T cell receptor (beta chain) sequence. Its antigen has not been determined. No clone much larger than this one lies a single base away; base qualities are absent. The data are from a study of blood T cell repertoires in COVID-19 (TCRdb year 2020). Background for the entire study: Collaborator samples came from the United States, Italy and Spain and covered acute and convalescent phases of COVID-19. Samples came from the ongoing ImmuneRACE study (first 160 participants) plus 1,254 subjects from 6 global collaborators. The sample metadata nearly always contained a de-identified subject ID, COVID-19 status, age in years and sex. The material from the prospective study consisted of cDNA or gDNA derived from T cells, B-cell-depleted T cells, or PBMCs. Where HLA class I and class II types were available, the types were taken from metadata supplied by the sample provider, not from assay-based typing. The repertoires were made available in a free public database intended to serve as a resource for research on the immune response to SARS-CoV-2. Subjects who had been exposed to COVID-19, were actively infected with it, or had recovered from it provided the deeply sampled blood TCRbeta repertoires that made up the dataset.

Points the paper makes about the study in general: The amount of clinical and demographic metadata varied by source and participant and was provided uncurated.

The immunoSEQ Assay, a bias-controlled multiplex PCR, was used to amplify TCRbeta CDR3 regions from genomic DNA. As for how the authors treated the data: The number of nucleated cells in each sample was estimated from the amplification of reference gene primers within the assay. To quantify the absolute abundance of each unique TCRbeta CDR3 rearrangement, sequence reads were collapsed and filtered. For each sample, productive Simpson clonality was calculated as the square root of Simpson's diversity index over productive rearrangements. In TCRdb, the immuneACCESS table is reduced to in-frame sequences with V and J assigned. These tables do not hold every clone; where another copy was compared, an unresolved V gene accounts for under half, and the others remain unexplained. The V and J calls and clone size come from that table; D and trimming were worked out from the DNA. This sample lists roughly 380,000 clones; approximately 87% were detected once. The ten largest make up around 1.3% of the sample.

Participants in the prospective study were enrolled through a virtual design, were aged roughly 18 to 90 years, and lived in under 25 United States geographic areas. In the prospective study, participants were assigned to cohorts based on the clinical history participants reported in a screening survey and a study questionnaire. For ImmuneRACE Cohort 3, a participant was defined as recovered based on two consecutive negative NP/OP PCR tests, clearance by a healthcare professional, or resolution of symptoms. Each participant in the prospective study had whole blood, serum and a nasopharyngeal or oropharyngeal swab collected by mobile phlebotomists. Participants in the prospective study had the option to provide additional blood draws and questionnaires over an approximately 2-month period. Before DNA extraction, blood samples from the prospective study were shipped at room temperature or frozen.

The specimen was PBMCs or T cells enriched from blood (not recorded which). The clonotype originates from a man aged 25 to 40 who had recovered from COVID-19.

The DNA is as follows: TGCGCCAGCAGCCAAGATCGGGTCCCTAGGGAGACCCAGTACTTC. Its protein is CASSQDRVPRETQYF. Recombination connected TRBV4-1 to TRBJ2-5; the D segment cannot be called with confidence. Deletion took 0 bases off V and 5 bases off J, with a span of 13 bases between the germline ends. CDR1 MGHRA and CDR2 YSYEKL are derived from the germline V gene. The CDR3 starts with the cysteine, ends with the phenylalanine, and has 15 residues. Left in the record is the CDR3 DNA by itself, 45 bases read in frame from the first base.